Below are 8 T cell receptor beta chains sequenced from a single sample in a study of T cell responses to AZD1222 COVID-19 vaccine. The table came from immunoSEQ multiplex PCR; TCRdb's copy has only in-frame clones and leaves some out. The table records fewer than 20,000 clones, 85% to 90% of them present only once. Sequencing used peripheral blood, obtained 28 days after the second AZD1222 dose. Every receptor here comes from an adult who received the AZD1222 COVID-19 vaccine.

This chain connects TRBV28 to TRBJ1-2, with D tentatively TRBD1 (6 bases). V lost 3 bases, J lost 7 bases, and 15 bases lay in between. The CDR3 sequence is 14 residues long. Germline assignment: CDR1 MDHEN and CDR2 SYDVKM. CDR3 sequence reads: CASSFSPGGSGYTF. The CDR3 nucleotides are TGTGCCAGCAGTTTTAGTCCGGGGGGCTCTGGCTACACCTTC.

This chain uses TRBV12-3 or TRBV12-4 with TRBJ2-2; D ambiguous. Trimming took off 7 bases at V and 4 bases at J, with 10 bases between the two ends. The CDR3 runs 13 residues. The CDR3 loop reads CASILLGTGELFF. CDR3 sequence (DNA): TGTGCCAGCATCCTGTTGGGCACCGGGGAGCTGTTTTTT.

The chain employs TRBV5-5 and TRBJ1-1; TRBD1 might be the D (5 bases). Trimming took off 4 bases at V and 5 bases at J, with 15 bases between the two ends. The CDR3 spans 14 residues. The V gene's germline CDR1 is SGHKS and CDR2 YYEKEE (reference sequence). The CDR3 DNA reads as TGTGCCAGCAGCCCGGGACGTAGAGGGACTGAAGCTTTCTTT. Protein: CASSPGRRGTEAFF.

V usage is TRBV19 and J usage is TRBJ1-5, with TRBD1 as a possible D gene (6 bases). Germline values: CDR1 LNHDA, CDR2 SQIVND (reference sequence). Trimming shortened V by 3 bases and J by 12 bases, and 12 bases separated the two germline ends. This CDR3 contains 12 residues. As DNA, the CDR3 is TGTGCCAGTAGTATGGGGGCAGGGAACCAGCATTTT. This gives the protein CASSMGAGNQHF.

In DNA form, the CDR3 reads TGCGCCAGCAGCCGGGACCGGAACACCGGGGAGCTGTTTTTT. This sequence encodes CASSRDRNTGELFF. This sequence joins TRBV5-1 and TRBJ2-2; D is possibly TRBD1 or TRBD2 (5 bases each). Between the trimmed V and J ends, which lost 4 bases and 1 base, there was a span of 8 bases. The CDR3 extends over 14 amino acids. Germline V gives CDR1 SGHRS, CDR2 YFSETQ. The full variable domain, rest sourced from reference TRBV5-1 and TRBJ2-2, is KAGVTQTPRYLIKTRGQQVTLSCSPISGHRSVSWYQQTPGQGLQFLFEYFSETQRNKGNFPGRFSGRQFSNSRSEMNVSTLELGDSALYLCASSRDRNTGELFFGEGSRLTVL.

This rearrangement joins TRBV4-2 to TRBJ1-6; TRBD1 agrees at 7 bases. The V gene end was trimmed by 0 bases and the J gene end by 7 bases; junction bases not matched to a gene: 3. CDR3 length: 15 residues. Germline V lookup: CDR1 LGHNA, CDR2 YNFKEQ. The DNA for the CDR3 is TGTGCCAGCAGCCAAGATGGGACAGAAAATTCACCCCTCCACTTT. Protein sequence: CASSQDGTENSPLHF.

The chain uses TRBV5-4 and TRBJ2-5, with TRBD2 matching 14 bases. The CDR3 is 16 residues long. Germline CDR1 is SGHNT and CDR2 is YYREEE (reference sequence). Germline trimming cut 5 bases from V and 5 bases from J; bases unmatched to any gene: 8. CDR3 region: CASRRGLAGVSETQYF. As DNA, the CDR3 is TGTGCCAGCAGAAGGGGACTAGCGGGAGTTTCGGAGACCCAGTACTTC. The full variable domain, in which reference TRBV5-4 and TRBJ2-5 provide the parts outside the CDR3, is ETGVTQSPTHLIKTRGQQVTLRCSSQSGHNTVSWYQQALGQGPQFIFQYYREEENGRGNFPPRFSGLQFPNYSSELNVNALELDDSALYLCASRRGLAGVSETQYFGPGTRLLVL.

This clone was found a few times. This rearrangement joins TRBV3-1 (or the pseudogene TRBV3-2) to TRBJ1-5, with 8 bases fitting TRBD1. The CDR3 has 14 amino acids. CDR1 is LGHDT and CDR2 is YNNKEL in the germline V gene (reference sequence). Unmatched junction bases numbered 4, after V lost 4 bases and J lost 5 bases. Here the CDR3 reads CASSPTGEDQPQHF. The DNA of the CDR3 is TGTGCCAGCAGCCCGACAGGGGAGGATCAGCCCCAGCATTTT.